This TCR beta chain derives from a study of OX40 agonist ivuxolimab in advanced cancers. On the study more broadly: Among those enrolled, mean age was about 62 years (range roughly 20 to 85) and 82.7% were male.

Method: immunoSEQ multiplex PCR; TCRdb's copy keeps in-frame clones and lacks some. In the table there are some 59,000 clones, 80% to 90% of which are singletons. J lost 3 bases, V lost 2 bases, and 13 bases had no gene match. CDR1 SGHTA and CDR2 FQGNSA come from the germline V gene. This CDR3 has 18 amino acids. The receptor's source is an adult with an advanced solid tumor such as melanoma, head and neck, liver or kidney cancer. This chain links TRBV7-2 with TRBJ1-3; 7 bases match TRBD1. The sequencing here drew on CD4+ or CD8+ T cells sorted from blood, taken in a trial of the OX40 agonist ivuxolimab. The CDR3: CASSLKGARLLDGNTIYF. In nucleotides, the CDR3 is TGTGCCAGCAGCTTAAAGGGGGCGCGATTATTAGATGGAAACACCATATATTTT. Filled out from reference TRBV7-2 and TRBJ1-3, the complete variable domain reads GAGVSQSPSNKVTEKGKDVELRCDPISGHTALYWYRQSLGQGLEFLIYFQGNSAPDKSGLPSDRFSAERTGGSVSTLTIQRTQQEDSAVYLCASSLKGARLLDGNTIYFGEGSWLTVV.